Presented here are 8 T cell receptor beta chains from one specimen sequenced in a study of T-cell memory formation after mild COVID-19. In TCRdb, the 5' RACE reads were re-called with MiXCR into one record per CDR3 protein. The sample shows 120,000 to 150,000 distinct CDR3 sequences, 5.5% to 7% of them seen only once. Sequenced material: PBMCs or a T cell subset sorted from them (not recorded which). The receptors were gathered from an adult woman who had mild COVID-19 (a few samples of this study predate the infection). Cell type and time point are not known.

This clonotype turned up a few times. The junction departs from the called germline gene at one end, perhaps through a read error. The J gene is TRBJ2-1, the V gene TRBV7-2; 8 bases map to TRBD2. Germline assignment: CDR1 SGHTA and CDR2 FQGNSA. CDR3 length: 13 amino acids. CDR3 loop: CASSLRRTSHPTF. CDR3 sequence (DNA): TGTGCCAGCAGCTTACGCCGGACTAGCCATCCCACGTTC. Together with reference TRBV7-2 and TRBJ2-1, the CDR3 gives the full variable domain: GAGVSQSPSNKVTEKGKDVELRCDPISGHTALYWYRQSLGQGLEFLIYFQGNSAPDKSGLPSDRFSAERTGGSVSTLTIQRTQQEDSAVYLCASSLRRTSHPTFGPGTRLTVL.

The table lists this clonotype with many counts. The V call is TRBV5-1, the J call TRBJ2-4; 9 bases fit TRBD1. Germline CDR1 and CDR2: SGHRS and YFSETQ. V gave up 4 bases and J gave up 9 bases; unmatched junction bases: 8. This CDR3 spans 14 amino acids. As DNA, the CDR3 is TGCGCCAGCAGCGATGACAGGGGGATAAGCATTCAGTACTTC. Amino acid sequence: CASSDDRGISIQYF.

The CDR3 region is CASSLSRVQETQYF. Written as DNA, the CDR3 is TGTGCCAGCAGTTTATCCAGGGTTCAGGAGACCCAGTACTTC. The chain combines TRBV27 with TRBJ2-5; tentatively, D is TRBD1 (5 bases). Germline lookup yields CDR1 MNHEY and CDR2 SMNVEV (reference sequence). This CDR3 is built from 14 residues. Trimming took 0 bases from V and 5 from J, leaving 10 bases between them.

In this sample, this clonotype turned up many times. CDR3 amino acids: CASSGRLNTEAFF. The DNA of the CDR3 is TGTGCCAGCAGTGGTAGACTGAACACTGAAGCTTTCTTT. The rearrangement uses TRBV25-1 and TRBJ1-1; unclear D gene. Trimming removed 4 bases at V and 0 bases at J, with 6 bases between. The CDR3 length is 13 residues. The germline gives CDR1 MGHDK, CDR2 SYGVNS.

In its sample, this clonotype was seen many times. V and J are TRBV7-8 and TRBJ2-1; 7 positions match TRBD2. CDR3 length: 17 amino acids. The trim removed 4 bases at V and 0 bases at J, leaving 9 bases unmatched. Germline lookup yields CDR1 SGHVS and CDR2 FQNEAQ. This chain's CDR3 is CASSSPGRGNSYNEQFF. DNA of the CDR3: TGTGCCAGCAGCTCCCCTGGGCGGGGGAACTCCTACAATGAGCAGTTCTTC.

This clonotype was detected many times. This chain connects TRBV29-1 to TRBJ1-1, with 7 nucleotides matching TRBD1. Per germline, CDR1 SQVTM and CDR2 ANQGSEA. This CDR3 is built from 15 residues. Germline trimming cut 3 bases from V and 1 base from J; bases unmatched to any gene: 8. The CDR3 loop reads CSVDDRAKKNTEAFF. CDR3 nucleotide sequence: TGCAGCGTTGATGACAGGGCGAAAAAGAACACTGAAGCTTTCTTT. The entire variable domain, with the rest obtained from reference TRBV29-1 and TRBJ1-1, is as follows: SAVISQKPSRDICQRGTSLTIQCQVDSQVTMMFWYRQQPGQSLTLIATANQGSEATYESGFVIDKFPISRPNLTFSTLTVSNMSPEDSSIYLCSVDDRAKKNTEAFFGQGTRLTVV.

This sequence joins TRBV29-1 and TRBJ2-1, with D perhaps TRBD2 (7 bases). From germline, CDR1 is SQVTM and CDR2 ANQGSEA. This CDR3 comprises 11 residues. Trimming cost V 4 bases and J 9 bases, with 10 bases left between them. CDR3 region: CSVGGGPEQFF. The CDR3 DNA follows: TGCAGCGTTGGGGGGGGCCCTGAGCAGTTCTTC.

This clonotype was seen a handful of times. This sequence joins TRBV18 and TRBJ2-1; perhaps TRBD2 as D (6 bases). The CDR3 loop spans 13 amino acids. With 3 bases removed from V and 7 bases from J, the gap between germline ends came to 10 bases. Germline CDR1 is KGHSH and CDR2 is LQKENI. CDR3 in amino acids: CASSPGLPNEQFF. The CDR3 DNA sequence: TGTGCCAGCTCACCGGGACTTCCGAATGAGCAGTTCTTC. Drawing the rest from reference TRBV18 and TRBJ2-1, the complete variable domain is NAGVMQNPRHLVRRRGQEARLRCSPMKGHSHVYWYRQLPEEGLKFMVYLQKENIIDESGMPKERFSAEFPKEGPSILRIQQVVRGDSAAYFCASSPGLPNEQFFGPGTRLTVL.